The TCR beta chain under discussion was sequenced for a study of cytomegalovirus exposure and HLA in healthy donors. Concerning this clone itself: The antigen is not known.

PCR was performed using 60 Vbeta and 13 Jbeta primers. Method: immunoSEQ multiplex PCR; TCRdb's copy keeps in-frame clones and lacks some. The profile shows over 100,000 clones, around three quarters of them singletons. Germline CDR1 and CDR2: SGHNT and YYREEE (reference sequence). This CDR3 spans 19 amino acids. The junction had 14 bases not matched to a gene; V was cut back by 4 bases and J by 2 bases. Study conclusions and caveats: A later analysis linked 15,000 to 20,000 TCR beta sequences to HLA alleles at 0.05 false discovery rate.

This TCR derives from a woman in her 30s in good health and CMV-seronegative. This sequence joins TRBV5-4 and TRBJ2-1; 11 positions match TRBD2. The specimen sequenced was PBMCs. In DNA, the CDR3 is TGTGCCAGCAGCGGGGTACTAGCGGGAGACCCCGGGACCTACAATGAGCAGTTCTTC. It specifies CASSGVLAGDPGTYNEQFF.